One and the same sample provided the 8 T cell receptor beta chains below, sequenced in a study of tumor-infiltrating lymphocytes in primary liver carcinoma. The input was about 490 ng total RNA; TCR beta cDNA was made from it with a constant-region primer. Researchers made the TCR beta libraries by running three nested multiplex PCR rounds with slightly modified ARM-PCR. PCR rounds one and two used TRBV1-TRBV30 forward primers with a C-beta reverse primer for 10 cycles each. TCRdb redid the calling of the multiplex PCR reads with MiXCR, one entry per CDR3 protein. This sample has under 50,000 distinct CDR3 sequences, with less than 75% found just once. RNA and DNA were co-extracted from around 20-30 mg of unsorted bulk tissue. Sequencing was done on a sample of liver tumor tissue from sampling region 5. Subset noted: tumor region T5, tumor centre. These receptors all stem from a man aged 40-50 years with primary liver carcinoma and hepatitis B virus infection.

A note on this clonotype: Germline and junction disagree at one end, which may indicate a read error. The gene calls are TRBV4-1 and TRBJ1-2; maybe TRBD1 (5 bases). The CDR3 covers 16 residues. CDR1 MGHRA and CDR2 YSYEKL come from the germline V gene. The CDR3 DNA reads TGCGACAGCAGCCAAGATGAGGCTGGGACTTACTATGGCTACACCTTC. Residues: CDSSQDEAGTYYGYTF.

This clonotype turned up a few times. One end of the junction is discordant with germline, which a read error may explain. The chain couples TRBV12-3 or TRBV12-4 to TRBJ2-3; maybe TRBD1 (5 bases). CDR3 size: 14 residues. CDR3: CASRLGQGTDTQYF. The CDR3 nucleotides read TGTGCCAGCAGGTTAGGGCAGGGCACAGATACGCAATATTTT.

Notes on this clonotype: The germline gene is not matched at one end of the junction; a read error may be the cause. The CDR3 sequence: CASSPADRNYGYTF. The DNA for the CDR3 is TGCGCCAGCAGCCCAGCAGACAGGAACTATGGCTACACCTTC. V gene TRBV11-2 combines with J gene TRBJ1-2; a possible D gene is TRBD1 (6 bases). The CDR3 is 14 amino acids. CDR1 and CDR2 (germline): SGHAT, FQNNGV.

Concerning this clonotype: Mismatch with germline at one junction end may stem from a read error. V usage is TRBV5-4 and J usage is TRBJ2-2; D is unresolved. The CDR3 is 13 residues long. Per the germline V gene, CDR1 is SGHNT and CDR2 is YYREEE (reference sequence). The CDR3, as DNA: TGTGTCAGCAGCCTACATGGCACCGGGGAGCTGTTTTTT. Its translation is CVSSLHGTGELFF.

A note on this clonotype: It may be a read error: a sequence one base away is much more abundant. This rearrangement joins TRBV20-1 to TRBJ2-7, with D possibly being TRBD1 or TRBD2 (5 bases each). CDR1 and CDR2 from the germline V gene are DFQATT and SNEGSKA (reference sequence). The CDR3 covers 12 residues. CDR3 coding DNA: TGCAGTGCTAGAGGGGACGGGTTCGAGGAGTACTTC. As protein: CSARGDGFEEYF.

This clonotype has ten or more counts. The V call is TRBV12-3 or TRBV12-4, the J call TRBJ2-1; 13 bases line up with TRBD2. This CDR3 has 14 amino acids. V dropped 3 bases and J dropped 9; count of bases not matched to a gene: 2. This chain's CDR3 is CASSFGLAGVEQFF. The CDR3 bases are TGTGCCAGCAGTTTCGGACTAGCGGGAGTTGAGCAGTTCTTC.

This clonotype has only a few counts. This may be a read error: a much more frequent sequence differs by one nucleotide. V and J are TRBV6-1 and TRBJ2-3; the match to TRBD2 covers 7 bases. Looked up from germline, CDR1 is MNHNS and CDR2 is SASEGT. The CDR3 contains 12 residues. The trim removed 8 bases at V and 5 bases at J, leaving 4 bases unmatched. CDR3 residues: CASGRGLDTQYF. CDR3 sequence (DNA): TGTGCCAGCGGGAGGGGATTAGATACGCAGTATTTT.

This clonotype has only a few counts. A single base separates this from a much larger clone, so it may be a read error. The chain couples TRBV12-3 or TRBV12-4 to TRBJ2-1; D gene ambiguous. V was clipped by 2 bases and J by 1 base, with 6 bases between them. The CDR3 length is 14 residues. CDR3 loop: CASSLTVSYNEQFF. In DNA, the CDR3 is TGTGCCAGCAGTTTAACGGTGTCCTACAATGAGCAGTTCTTC.